The 32 T cell receptor beta chains listed next were all sequenced from one sample in a study of blood T cell repertoires in COVID-19. Method: immunoSEQ multiplex PCR; TCRdb's copy keeps in-frame clones and lacks some. The profile covers 200,000 to 300,000 clones, with roughly 80% appearing a single time and roughly a tenth taken by the ten largest. Sequenced material: peripheral blood. All receptors come from a woman older than 75 with acute or convalescent COVID-19.

This clone was counted many times. The chain has TRBV9 and TRBJ2-5, with 7 bases lining up with TRBD1. The CDR3 is made up of 15 amino acids. The J segment lost 2 bases and the V segment lost 0 bases, leaving 4 bases of the junction unmatched. CDR1 is SGDLS, CDR2 YYNGEE, per germline. CDR3 nucleotides: TGTGCCAGCAGCGTAGGCAGGGGGTTTCAAGAGACCCAGTACTTC. Translation gives CASSVGRGFQETQYF. The full variable domain, its missing parts supplied by reference TRBV9 and TRBJ2-5, is DSGVTQTPKHLITATGQRVTLRCSPRSGDLSVYWYQQSLDQGLQFLIQYYNGEERAKGNILERFSAQQFPDLHSELNLSSLELGDSALYFCASSVGRGFQETQYFGPGTRLLVL.

The chain has TRBV5-1 and TRBJ1-3, with a weak D call TRBD1 (5 bases). Trimming shortened V by 0 bases and J by 0 bases, and 10 bases separated the two germline ends. The CDR3 spans 16 residues. Germline CDR1 SGHRS, CDR2 YFSETQ. The CDR3 loop reads CASSLEAGISGNTIYF. The CDR3 DNA sequence: TGCGCCAGCAGCTTGGAGGCAGGGATCTCTGGAAACACCATATATTTT.

This chain connects TRBV19 to TRBJ2-5; 10 nucleotides match TRBD1. The germline gives CDR1 LNHDA, CDR2 SQIVND (reference sequence). This CDR3 is 16 amino acids long. Trimming took 5 bases from V and 2 from J; bases not matched to a gene: 8. The CDR3 is CASSGGDRGGQETQYF. CDR3 bases: TGTGCCAGTAGTGGGGGGGACAGGGGAGGACAAGAGACCCAGTACTTC.

This chain links TRBV7-2 with TRBJ1-5; D unclear. CDR3 length: 13 residues. V lost 3 bases, J lost 2 bases, and 5 bases lay in between. Germline loops: CDR1 SGHTA, CDR2 FQGNSA. The chain's CDR3 is CASSFLGNQPQHF. The CDR3 DNA follows: TGTGCCAGCAGCTTCCTCGGCAATCAGCCCCAGCATTTT.

This rearrangement joins TRBV18 to TRBJ1-6; D remains ambiguous. Trimming removed 2 bases at V and 7 bases at J, with 15 bases between. Germline V CDR1 and CDR2: KGHSH, LQKENI. This CDR3 is built from 16 residues. The CDR3 is CASSPLGGEVNSPLHF. The CDR3 bases are TGTGCCAGCTCACCATTAGGCGGGGAGGTGAATTCACCCCTCCACTTT.

This sequence joins TRBV2 and TRBJ2-1, with 8 nucleotides matching TRBD1. With V trimmed by 6 bases and J by 8 bases, 12 bases remained unmatched. The CDR3 sequence is 15 residues long. CDR1 and CDR2 (germline): SNHLY, FYNNEI. The CDR3 nucleotides read TGTGCCAGCAGGTACGGACAGGGTATAGTGTATGAGCAGTTCTTC. This translates into CASRYGQGIVYEQFF.

This clone was seen once. This chain joins TRBV18 and TRBJ1-4; D ambiguous. Trimming shortened V by 3 bases and J by 2 bases, and 13 bases separated the two germline ends. The germline gives CDR1 KGHSH, CDR2 LQKENI. CDR3 length: 16 amino acids. CDR3 loop: CASSPRSGSTNEKLFF. The CDR3 DNA reads TGTGCCAGCTCACCTAGATCCGGGAGTACTAATGAAAAACTGTTTTTT.

The gene calls are TRBV12-3 or TRBV12-4 and TRBJ2-5; D is uncertain. The CDR3 has 13 amino acids. Trimming cost V 1 base and J 5 bases, with 8 bases left between them. The CDR3 DNA reads TGTGCCAGCAGTTTAGGGCGGCGCGAGACCCAGTACTTC. Translated, it gives CASSLGRRETQYF.

On this clone itself: Other DNA sequences within the sample encode an identical CDR3. The V call is TRBV24-1, the J call TRBJ1-5; TRBD1 aligns across 10 bases. The germline V gene has CDR1 KGHDR and CDR2 SFDVKD. The CDR3 extends over 16 amino acids. The V and J ends lost 4 bases and 6 bases, in that order; junction bases with no gene match: 8. CDR3 nucleotides: TGTGCCACCAGTGACTCCGGGACAGGGGTCGGTCAGCCCCAGCATTTT. Amino acid sequence: CATSDSGTGVGQPQHF.

The rearrangement joins TRBV25-1 to TRBJ2-2, with TRBD1 identical over 9 bases. After removal of 4 bases from V and 1 base from J, the junction contained 7 bases not matched to a gene. Germline CDR1 reads MGHDK; CDR2 reads SYGVNS. This CDR3 has 17 residues. CDR3 in DNA: TGTGCCAGCAGTGTTTCGGACAGGGGAGGGAACACCGGGGAGCTGTTTTTT. Protein product: CASSVSDRGGNTGELFF.

The chain is built from TRBV12-3 or TRBV12-4 and TRBJ2-1, with TRBD1 matching over 9 bases. V was pared by 7 bases and J by 7 bases, with 5 bases of the junction left unmatched. The CDR3 runs to 13 residues. CDR3 nucleotide sequence: TGTGCCAGCAATTGGGACAGGGAGAATGAGCAGTTCTTC. It encodes CASNWDRENEQFF.

This clone was recorded only once. The chain recombines TRBV9 with TRBJ2-2; TRBD2 matches 7 bases. CDR1 SGDLS and CDR2 YYNGEE come from the germline V gene. The CDR3 sequence is 15 residues long. Trimming removed 4 bases from V and 8 bases from J; junction bases left unmatched: 11. The CDR3 DNA reads as TGTGCCAGCAGCCCCTGGGACTACCTCGGTGGGGAGCTGTTTTTT. Protein: CASSPWDYLGGELFF.

The chain couples TRBV15 to TRBJ1-5, with TRBD1 as a possible D gene (5 bases). Germline V lookup: CDR1 LNHNV, CDR2 YYDKDF (reference sequence). Trimming left V 5 bases short and J 7 bases short, with 21 bases between. The CDR3 extends over 16 amino acids. The CDR3, as DNA: TGTGCCACCAGCGAGAGCCGGGGGGGATTTGACCAGCCCCAGCATTTT. Encoded protein: CATSESRGGFDQPQHF.

The chain links TRBV6-1 to TRBJ1-5; D unresolved. The germline V and J ends were trimmed by 2 bases and 13 bases, with 9 bases remaining between them. This CDR3 contains 11 residues. Germline CDR1 MNHNS, CDR2 SASEGT. The CDR3 nucleotides read TGTGCCAGCAGTGAATCCGGTTTACAGCATTTT. Protein sequence: CASSESGLQHF.

This chain links TRBV28 with TRBJ1-5, with a possible D match to TRBD1 (5 bases). The CDR3 totals 15 residues. The germline gives CDR1 MDHEN, CDR2 SYDVKM. Trimming stripped 7 bases from V and 0 bases from J, with 13 bases between. The CDR3 is CASTGGVNSNQPQHF. In nucleotides, the CDR3 is TGTGCCAGCACGGGGGGGGTTAATAGCAATCAGCCCCAGCATTTT.

The chain combines TRBV2 with TRBJ1-1; no clear D gene. The CDR3 loop spans 14 amino acids. V lost 1 base to trimming and J lost 10 bases, with 16 bases between them. CDR1 and CDR2 from the germline V gene are SNHLY and FYNNEI. In DNA form, the CDR3 reads TGTGCCAGCAGTGAAGGTGGTGGGGTGGGAGTAGCTTTCTTT. This gives the protein CASSEGGGVGVAFF.

This rearrangement joins TRBV2 to TRBJ2-7; 9 positions match TRBD1. This CDR3 contains 13 residues. Germline assignment: CDR1 SNHLY and CDR2 FYNNEI. The trim removed 7 bases at V and 6 bases at J, leaving 7 bases unmatched. CDR3 in amino acids: CASTPGQGGEQYF. CDR3 nucleotides: TGTGCCAGCACGCCGGGACAGGGTGGCGAGCAGTACTTC.

V and J are TRBV6-5 and TRBJ1-1; unclear D gene. Trimming removed 6 bases at V and 0 bases at J, with 11 bases between. CDR1 and CDR2 (germline): MNHEY, SVGAGI. The CDR3 runs 14 residues. The CDR3 DNA sequence: TGTGCCAGCAGAAACAGTAAGATGAACACTGAAGCTTTCTTT. Translating gives CASRNSKMNTEAFF.

The V and J genes are TRBV7-6 and TRBJ1-1, with D uncertain. The V gene's germline CDR1 is SGHVS and CDR2 FNYEAQ. The CDR3 is 13 amino acids. V lost 5 bases and J 6 bases, leaving 13 bases between the germline ends. This chain's CDR3 is CASSPHGLPEAFF. In DNA, the CDR3 is TGTGCCAGCAGCCCTCATGGCTTGCCTGAAGCTTTCTTT.

This CDR3 reads CAWGTGATNEKLFF. CDR3 nucleotides: TGTGCCTGGGGTACAGGGGCAACTAATGAAAAACTGTTTTTT. The V and J genes are TRBV30 and TRBJ1-4; 7 nucleotides match TRBD1. The junction had 3 bases not matched to a gene; V was cut back by 5 bases and J by 0 bases. This CDR3 spans 14 amino acids. Germline loops: CDR1 GTSNPN, CDR2 SVGIG (reference sequence).

The J gene is TRBJ1-6, the V gene TRBV19; D not certain. Germline V gene sequence: CDR1 LNHDA, CDR2 SQIVND (reference sequence). V was pared by 4 bases and J by 0 bases, with 25 bases between. CDR3 size: 21 residues. CDR3 sequence reads: CASSSQGEGSLRASYNSPLHF. DNA for the CDR3: TGTGCCAGTAGTAGTCAAGGAGAGGGAAGCCTCAGAGCCTCCTATAATTCACCCCTCCACTTT.

The chain couples TRBV7-3 to TRBJ2-5, with TRBD1 identical over 7 bases. CDR3 length equals 16 residues. Germline V gene lookup returns CDR1 SGHTA and CDR2 FQGTGA. Losses at the gene ends were 2 bases for V and 4 bases for J; bases not matched to a gene: 10. CDR3 residues: CASSLGGQEMGETQYF. The CDR3 bases are TGTGCCAGCAGCTTAGGAGGACAGGAGATGGGAGAGACCCAGTACTTC.

A few counts support this clone. The chain employs TRBV15 and TRBJ1-2, with 8 bases aligning to TRBD1. Germline V CDR1 and CDR2: LNHNV, YYDKDF (reference sequence). This CDR3 comprises 15 residues. V shed 0 bases, J shed 4 bases, and the junction held 4 bases outside the gene matches. CDR3 loop: CATSRETGAIYGYTF. Here the CDR3 DNA reads TGTGCCACCAGCAGAGAGACAGGGGCAATCTATGGCTACACCTTC.

The gene calls are TRBV28 and TRBJ2-7; 10 bases agree with TRBD1. J lost 7 bases, V lost 4 bases, and 13 bases had no gene match. Germline loops: CDR1 MDHEN, CDR2 SYDVKM. The CDR3 extends over 16 amino acids. The CDR3 sequence: CASSSPSTGGKGEQYF. DNA for the CDR3: TGTGCCAGCAGTTCTCCCTCGACAGGGGGCAAAGGGGAGCAGTACTTC.

J is TRBJ1-4 and V is TRBV5-1, with TRBD1 as a possible D gene (6 bases). Germline CDR1 is SGHRS and CDR2 is YFSETQ. The CDR3 extends over 14 amino acids. Trimming removed 0 bases at V and 6 bases at J, with 9 bases between. In DNA form, the CDR3 reads TGCGCCAGCAGCTTGGGACAGGAGGATGAAAAACTGTTTTTT. This gives the protein CASSLGQEDEKLFF.

J is TRBJ1-4 and V is TRBV7-9; no clear D. Germline V gene lookup returns CDR1 SEHNR and CDR2 FQNEAQ (reference sequence). Trimming shortened V by 7 bases and J by 7 bases, and 19 bases separated the two germline ends. The CDR3 runs 15 residues. The DNA for the CDR3 is TGTGCCAGCAACCCCCTGAGGAGTGTGGGTGAAAAACTGTTTTTT. Translating it yields CASNPLRSVGEKLFF.

The V gene is TRBV19, the J gene TRBJ1-2; TRBD1 matches 7 bases. CDR3 length: 14 residues. Germline V gives CDR1 LNHDA, CDR2 SQIVND (reference sequence). V was pared by 5 bases and J by 4 bases, with 7 bases of the junction left unmatched. In DNA form, the CDR3 reads TGTGCCAGTAGTCCACCGGGACAGCGCTATGGCTACACCTTC. It specifies CASSPPGQRYGYTF.

This clone turned up a few times. This chain connects TRBV19 to TRBJ1-4, with D possibly TRBD1 on 6 matching bases. V lost 2 bases and J lost 13, with 8 bases in between. The CDR3 runs to 11 residues. Germline V lookup: CDR1 LNHDA, CDR2 SQIVND (reference sequence). CDR3 in DNA: TGTGCCAGTAGTATACTGGACAGACTGTTTTTT. It translates to CASSILDRLFF.

Of note for this clone: Other DNA sequences within the sample encode an identical CDR3. This chain joins TRBV24-1 and TRBJ2-2; D possibly corresponds to TRBD2 (5 bases). Germline V gene lookup returns CDR1 KGHDR and CDR2 SFDVKD. The CDR3 spans 14 residues. V was clipped by 5 bases and J by 2 bases, with 8 bases between them. CDR3 amino acids: CATSGGANTGELFF. CDR3 nucleotides: TGTGCCACCAGTGGGGGAGCCAACACCGGGGAGCTGTTTTTT.

The V and J genes are TRBV5-6 and TRBJ2-5, with a possible D match to TRBD1 (5 bases). This CDR3 contains 14 residues. Germline lookup yields CDR1 SGHDT and CDR2 YYEEEE. Trimming shortened V by 0 bases and J by 4 bases, and 10 bases separated the two germline ends. CDR3 DNA: TGTGCCAGCAGCTTGGACTGGGGCGGAGAGACCCAGTACTTC. Translation: CASSLDWGGETQYF.

The V call is TRBV11-3, the J call TRBJ2-1; 8 bases match TRBD2. The CDR3 has 13 residues. With V trimmed by 5 bases and J by 8 bases, 5 bases remained unmatched. CDR1 and CDR2 from the germline V gene are SGHNT and YENEEA. The CDR3, as DNA: TGTGCCAGCAGCCCTGGCGGGGGGTATGAGCAGTTCTTC. Its translation: CASSPGGGYEQFF.

CDR3 sequence: CSATVDIPAFF. In DNA, the CDR3 is TGCAGTGCTACAGTGGACATACCGGCTTTCTTT. The V gene is TRBV20-1, the J gene TRBJ1-1; TRBD1 is a possible D gene (5 bases). In germline, CDR1 is DFQATT, CDR2 SNEGSKA (reference sequence). This CDR3 is built from 11 residues. Trimming took 4 bases from V and 11 from J, leaving 14 bases between them.